This record looks at one T cell receptor (beta chain) sequence and its context. Antigen unknown. The entry originates in a study of blood T cells in healthy people across ages. Together with a sample-barcoded 5' primer, a J-beta primer mix was included in a second PCR lasting roughly 6 to 12 cycles. TCRdb reprocessed the 5' RACE reads via MiXCR and lists one record per CDR3 protein. The sample has 1.8 million or so distinct CDR3 sequences, roughly 43% seen once. Study-wide points: Higher diversity and more naive CD4+ cells were features of long-lived donors, compared to aged donors.

This sequence was found in a human donor in good health. The sample was blood.

CDR3 sequence reads: CASRQRRGAAYNEQFF. As DNA, the CDR3 is TGTGCCAGCAGGCAGAGGCGGGGGGCCGCCTACAATGAGCAGTTCTTC. This rearrangement joins TRBV7-8 to TRBJ2-1; TRBD2 agrees at 8 bases. V lost 6 bases to trimming and J lost 2 bases; unmatched junction nucleotides: 9. The CDR3 totals 16 residues. Germline V lookup: CDR1 SGHVS, CDR2 FQNEAQ. The variable domain in full, with the rest retrieved from reference TRBV7-8 and TRBJ2-1, is GAGVSQSPRYKVAKRGQDVALRCDPISGHVSLFWYQQALGQGPEFLTYFQNEAQLDKSGLPSDRFFAERPEGSVSTLKIQRTQQEDSAVYLCASRQRRGAAYNEQFFGPGTRLTVL.